This T cell receptor beta chain was recorded in a study of T cell responses to AZD1222 COVID-19 vaccine. Germline CDR1 is LNHNV and CDR2 is YYDKDF (reference sequence). The CDR3 is 15 residues long. The V end lost 9 bases, the J end lost 0 bases, and 18 bases lay between the germline ends. Assay: immunoSEQ multiplex PCR; the TCRdb copy retains only in-frame clones and omits some. This table has approximately 26,000 clones, 89% appearing once. Concerning this clone itself: The target antigen is unknown.

General study points: White British donors predominated, females outnumbered males, and clonal diversity was possibly underestimated. Rises in breadth and depth of Spike-specific TCRs came after two AZD1222 doses.

The V gene is TRBV15, the J gene TRBJ2-7, with D maybe TRBD2 (7 bases). The material was peripheral blood, obtained on day 0 of AZD1222 vaccination. The clonotype originates from an adult in good health. CDR3 sequence: CATGRGHGSSYEQYF. The CDR3 coding sequence is TGTGCCACAGGGCGGGGGCATGGGAGCTCCTACGAGCAGTACTTC.